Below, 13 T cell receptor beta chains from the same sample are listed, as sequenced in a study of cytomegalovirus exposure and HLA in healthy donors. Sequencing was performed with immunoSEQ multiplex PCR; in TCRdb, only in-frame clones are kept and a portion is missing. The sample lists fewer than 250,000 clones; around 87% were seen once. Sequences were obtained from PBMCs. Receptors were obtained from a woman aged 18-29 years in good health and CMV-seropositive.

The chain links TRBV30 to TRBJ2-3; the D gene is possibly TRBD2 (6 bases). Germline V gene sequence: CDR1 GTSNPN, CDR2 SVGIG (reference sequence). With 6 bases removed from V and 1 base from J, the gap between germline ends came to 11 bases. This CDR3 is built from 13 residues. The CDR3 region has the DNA TGTGCCTGTCAGACGGGGGGCACAGATACGCAGTATTTT. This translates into CACQTGGTDTQYF.

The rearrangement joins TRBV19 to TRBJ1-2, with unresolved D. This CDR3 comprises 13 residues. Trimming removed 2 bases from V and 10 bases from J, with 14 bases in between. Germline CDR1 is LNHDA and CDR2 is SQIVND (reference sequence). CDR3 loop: CASSIWGASNYTF. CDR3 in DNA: TGTGCCAGTAGTATATGGGGAGCCTCCAACTACACCTTC.

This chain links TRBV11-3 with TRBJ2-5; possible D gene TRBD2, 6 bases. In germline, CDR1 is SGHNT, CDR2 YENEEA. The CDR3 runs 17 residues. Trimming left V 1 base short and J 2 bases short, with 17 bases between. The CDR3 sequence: CASSLGSGDGAQETQYF. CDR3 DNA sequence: TGTGCCAGCAGCTTAGGGTCGGGAGACGGAGCACAAGAGACCCAGTACTTC.

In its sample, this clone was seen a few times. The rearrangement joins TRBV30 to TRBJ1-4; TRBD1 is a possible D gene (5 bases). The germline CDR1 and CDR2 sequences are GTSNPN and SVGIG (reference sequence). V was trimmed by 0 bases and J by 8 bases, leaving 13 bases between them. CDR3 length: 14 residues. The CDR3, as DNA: TGTGCCTGGAGTGTTGGGGCCGCGGAAGAAAAACTGTTTTTT. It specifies CAWSVGAAEEKLFF. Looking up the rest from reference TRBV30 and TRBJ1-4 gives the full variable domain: SQTIHQWPATLVQPVGSPLSLECTVEGTSNPNLYWYRQAAGRGLQLLFYSVGIGQISSEVPQNLSASRPQDRQFILSSKKLLLSDSGFYLCAWSVGAAEEKLFFGSGTQLSVL.

CDR3 in amino acids: CASSFISPGQPQHF. The CDR3 DNA follows: TGTGCCAGCAGTTTTATTAGTCCGGGTCAGCCCCAGCATTTT. The chain recombines TRBV27 with TRBJ1-5, with D hard to call. This CDR3 contains 14 residues. Germline-derived CDR1 and CDR2 are MNHEY and SMNVEV (reference sequence). V shed 3 bases and J shed 6 bases, with 12 bases lying between them.

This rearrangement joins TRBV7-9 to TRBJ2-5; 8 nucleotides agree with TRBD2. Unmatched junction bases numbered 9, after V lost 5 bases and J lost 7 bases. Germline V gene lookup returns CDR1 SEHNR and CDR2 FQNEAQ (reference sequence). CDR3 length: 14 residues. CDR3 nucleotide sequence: TGTGCCAGCAGCCAAGCGGGAGAGGGAGGGACCCAGTACTTC. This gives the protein CASSQAGEGGTQYF.

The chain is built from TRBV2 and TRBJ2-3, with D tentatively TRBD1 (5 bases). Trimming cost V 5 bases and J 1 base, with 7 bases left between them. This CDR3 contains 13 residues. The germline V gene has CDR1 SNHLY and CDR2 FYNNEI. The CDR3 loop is CASSSQGTDTQYF. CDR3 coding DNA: TGTGCCAGCAGTTCACAGGGCACAGATACGCAGTATTTT. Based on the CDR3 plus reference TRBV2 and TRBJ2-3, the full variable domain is EPEVTQTPSHQVTQMGQEVILRCVPISNHLYFYWYRQILGQKVEFLVSFYNNEISEKSEIFDDQFSVERPDGSNFTLKIRSTKLEDSAMYFCASSSQGTDTQYFGPGTRLTVL.

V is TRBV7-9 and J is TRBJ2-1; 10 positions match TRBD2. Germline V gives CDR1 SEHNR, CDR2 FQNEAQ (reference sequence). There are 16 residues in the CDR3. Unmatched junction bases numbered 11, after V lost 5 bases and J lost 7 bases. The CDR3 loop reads CASSPPLAGVENEQFF. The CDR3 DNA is TGTGCCAGCAGCCCCCCTCTAGCGGGAGTGGAAAATGAGCAGTTCTTC. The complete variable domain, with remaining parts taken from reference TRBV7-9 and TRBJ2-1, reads DTGVSQNPRHKITKRGQNVTFRCDPISEHNRLYWYRQTLGQGPEFLTYFQNEAQLEKSRLLSDRFSAERPKGSFSTLEIQRTEQGDSAMYLCASSPPLAGVENEQFFGPGTRLTVL.

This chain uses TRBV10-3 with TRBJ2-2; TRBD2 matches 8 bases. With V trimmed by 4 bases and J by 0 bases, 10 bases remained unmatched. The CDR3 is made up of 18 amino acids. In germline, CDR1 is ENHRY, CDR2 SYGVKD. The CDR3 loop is CAISGDSGILANTGELFF. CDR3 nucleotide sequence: TGTGCCATCAGTGGGGATAGCGGGATCCTCGCGAACACCGGGGAGCTGTTTTTT.

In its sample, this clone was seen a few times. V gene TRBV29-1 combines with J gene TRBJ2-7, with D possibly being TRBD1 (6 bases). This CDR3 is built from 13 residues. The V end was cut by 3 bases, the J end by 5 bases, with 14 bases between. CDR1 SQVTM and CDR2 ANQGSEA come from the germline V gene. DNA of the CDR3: TGCAGCGTTGACCAGGGGCTTGGGGACGAGCAGTACTTC. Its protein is CSVDQGLGDEQYF.

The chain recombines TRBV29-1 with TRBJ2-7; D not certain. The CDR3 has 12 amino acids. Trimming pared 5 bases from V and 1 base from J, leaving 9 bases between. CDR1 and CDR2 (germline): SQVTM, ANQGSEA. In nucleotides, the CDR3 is TGCAGCGTTACCGACACTTCCTACGAGCAGTACTTC. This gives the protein CSVTDTSYEQYF.

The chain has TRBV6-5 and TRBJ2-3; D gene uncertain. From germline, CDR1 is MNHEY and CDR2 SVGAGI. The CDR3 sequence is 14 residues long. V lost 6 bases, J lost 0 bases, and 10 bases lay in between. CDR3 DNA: TGTGCCAGCAGCCGTTCCCCGAGCACAGATACGCAGTATTTT. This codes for CASSRSPSTDTQYF.

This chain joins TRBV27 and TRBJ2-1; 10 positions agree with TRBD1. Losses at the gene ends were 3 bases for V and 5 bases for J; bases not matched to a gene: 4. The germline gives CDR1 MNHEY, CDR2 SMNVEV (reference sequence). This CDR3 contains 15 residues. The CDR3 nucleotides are TGTGCCAGCAGTTTGGAGACAGGGGGCAACAATGAGCAGTTCTTC. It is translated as CASSLETGGNNEQFF.